Presented here are 6 T cell receptor beta chains from one specimen sequenced in a study of CD8+CD57+ T cells in acquired aplastic anemia. TCR beta VDJ and CDR3 were profiled, and genomic DNA was the template. TCRdb called the reads again in MiXCR, with one record for every CDR3 protein. The sample shows about 210,000 distinct CDR3 sequences, 61% of them seen only once. What was sequenced was sorted CD4+, CD8+, or CD8+CD57+ T cells (not recorded which) from PBMCs. The receptors were sampled from a human donor in good health.

The V and J genes are TRBV12-3 or TRBV12-4 and TRBJ1-4; D not certain. The CDR3 has 14 amino acids. V lost 3 bases and J lost 0, with 5 bases in between. The CDR3 bases are TGTGCCAGCAGTTTTGGAACAACTAATGAAAAACTGTTTTTT. Its protein product is CASSFGTTNEKLFF.

This clonotype was found a few times. This rearrangement joins TRBV2 to TRBJ1-6; a weak D match, TRBD1 (5 bases). The V and J ends lost 4 bases and 1 base respectively, with 14 bases between them. Germline CDR1 and CDR2: SNHLY and FYNNEI. The CDR3 has 17 amino acids. CDR3 DNA: TGTGCCAGCAGTGGTGGGAGTGGGGGGTCCTATAATTCACCCCTCCACTTT. Its translation is CASSGGSGGSYNSPLHF.

The sample holds many counts of this clonotype. V gene TRBV29-1 combines with J gene TRBJ2-7; TRBD2 aligns across 7 bases. Germline loops: CDR1 SQVTM, CDR2 ANQGSEA. This CDR3 region has 14 residues. V lost 2 bases, J lost 0 bases, and 4 bases stayed unmatched. CDR3 region: CSVELRTSSYEQYF. The CDR3 DNA reads TGCAGCGTTGAATTGAGGACTAGCTCCTACGAGCAGTACTTC.

J is TRBJ2-7 and V is TRBV7-2; TRBD1 matches at 8 bases. Germline lookup yields CDR1 SGHTA and CDR2 FQGNSA. CDR3 size: 17 residues. Germline trimming cut 5 bases from V and 3 bases from J; bases unmatched to any gene: 15. The CDR3 nucleotides read TGTGCCAGCAGCCCTTACCAGGGTCCACAGGGGGGCTACGAGCAGTACTTC. Its protein is CASSPYQGPQGGYEQYF. The full variable domain, rest sourced from reference TRBV7-2 and TRBJ2-7, is GAGVSQSPSNKVTEKGKDVELRCDPISGHTALYWYRQSLGQGLEFLIYFQGNSAPDKSGLPSDRFSAERTGGSVSTLTIQRTQQEDSAVYLCASSPYQGPQGGYEQYFGPGTRLTVT.

Ten or more counts support this clonotype. The chain carries TRBV9 and TRBJ1-1; D remains unclear. CDR1 and CDR2 from the germline V gene are SGDLS and YYNGEE. The CDR3 extends over 12 amino acids. V lost 3 bases and J 2 bases, leaving 5 bases between the germline ends. The DNA for the CDR3 is TGTGCCAGCAGCGCAACAAACACTGAAGCTTTCTTT. Its protein product is CASSATNTEAFF. Filled out from reference TRBV9 and TRBJ1-1, the complete variable domain reads DSGVTQTPKHLITATGQRVTLRCSPRSGDLSVYWYQQSLDQGLQFLIQYYNGEERAKGNILERFSAQQFPDLHSELNLSSLELGDSALYFCASSATNTEAFFGQGTRLTVV.

The CDR3 DNA is TGTGCCATCGCCAGGGAGACCTACGAGCAGTACTTC. Protein product: CAIARETYEQYF. This chain joins TRBV10-3 and TRBJ2-7; possibly TRBD1 or TRBD2 for D (5 bases each). The germline V and J ends were trimmed by 8 bases and 2 bases, with 10 bases remaining between them. The CDR3 spans 12 residues. Looked up from germline, CDR1 is ENHRY and CDR2 is SYGVKD.